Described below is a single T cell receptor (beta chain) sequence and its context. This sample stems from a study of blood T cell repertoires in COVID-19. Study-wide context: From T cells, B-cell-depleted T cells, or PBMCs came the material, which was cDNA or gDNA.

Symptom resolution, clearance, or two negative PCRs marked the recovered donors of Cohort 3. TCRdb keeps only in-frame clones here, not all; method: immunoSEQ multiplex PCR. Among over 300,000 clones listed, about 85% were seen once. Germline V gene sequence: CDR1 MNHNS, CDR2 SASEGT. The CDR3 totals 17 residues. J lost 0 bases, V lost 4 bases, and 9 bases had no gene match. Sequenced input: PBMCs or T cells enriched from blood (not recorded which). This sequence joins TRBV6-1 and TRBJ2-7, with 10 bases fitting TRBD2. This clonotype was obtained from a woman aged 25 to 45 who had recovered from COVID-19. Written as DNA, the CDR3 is TGTGCCAGCAGTGGGGGTAGCGGGGGGCCGAGCTCCTACGAGCAGTACTTC. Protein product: CASSGGSGGPSSYEQYF.